These 6 T cell receptor beta chains originate from one sample sequenced in a study of tissue T cells after allogeneic stem cell transplantation. Clones were sequenced by immunoSEQ multiplex PCR, and TCRdb holds only the in-frame ones, with some missing. In the table there are 4,400 or so clones, around 45% of which are singletons. Time point: mouse harvest day 14 after allogeneic transplant. The graft held 10^6 splenic CD5+ T cells and 10^7 T-cell-depleted bone marrow cells. The source material was lymph node tissue. The source is a female BALB/c mouse given C57BL/6 T cells with graft-versus-host disease after an allogeneic hematopoietic cell transplant.

To note about this clone: Gene names denote mouse genes. The read falls 1 residue short of the CDR3 end, and the missing part is taken from the germline J gene. The V and J genes are TRBV12-2 and TRBJ2-5; D gene ambiguous. The CDR3 covers 14 residues. Germline-derived CDR1 and CDR2 are SGHLS and HYDKME. Trimming stripped 0 bases from V and 0 bases from J, with 6 bases between. This chain's CDR3 is CASSLLFNQDTQYF. CDR3 DNA (partial): TGTGCCAGCTCTCTCTTGTTTAACCAAGACACCCAGTAC.

The table lists this clone with a few counts. Mouse germline and gene names are used. The CDR3 goes on 1 residue after the read ends, and that part is filled in from the germline J gene. This sequence joins TRBV14 and TRBJ2-2; TRBD2 matches 8 bases. Germline loops: CDR1 SGHDT, CDR2 FRDEAV. Trimming cost V 0 bases and J 6 bases; bases outside gene matches: 1. The CDR3 consists of 14 residues. The CDR3: CASSFWTGPGQLYF. The DNA read from the CDR3 is TGTGCCAGCAGTTTCTGGACTGGGCCCGGGCAGCTCTAC.

This clone is a singleton in its sample. Gene names follow the mouse nomenclature. Read coverage stops 1 residue before the CDR3 terminus; the germline J gene supplies the remainder. The chain links TRBV26 to TRBJ1-6; 7 positions match TRBD1. TRBJ1-6 is annotated as an ORF whose role is uncertain. The J segment lost 5 bases and the V segment lost 4 bases, leaving 2 bases of the junction unmatched. The germline gives CDR1 KGHPV, CDR2 FQNQEV (reference sequence). The CDR3 covers 14 residues. Incomplete CDR3 DNA: TGTGCCAGCAGTCCGACAGGGAATAATTCGCCCCTCTAC. It codes for CASSPTGNNSPLY. The whole CDR3 sequence is CASSPTGNNSPLYF.

Remarks on this clone: Gene names are mouse gene names. The sequenced fragment ends 1 residue before the CDR3 boundary, so the rest is inferred from the germline J gene. J is TRBJ1-6 and V is TRBV5; D is unresolved. TRBJ1-6 is an open reading frame, and its role is uncertain. The CDR3 runs to 16 residues. V gave up 4 bases and J gave up 0 bases, with 10 bases separating them. Looked up from germline, CDR1 is LGHNA and CDR2 is YNLKQL (reference sequence). CDR3 amino acids: CASSPLQNSYNSPLYF. The part of the CDR3 DNA that was read is TGTGCCAGCAGCCCCCTCCAAAATTCCTATAATTCGCCCCTCTAC.

Regarding this clone: The gene names here belong to mouse. The missing CDR3 end, 1 residue past where the read stops, is filled in from the germline J gene. The genes are TRBV3 and TRBJ2-4; 12 bases align to TRBD2. The CDR3 spans 15 residues. V shed 3 bases and J 3 bases; nucleotides not matched to a gene: 1. Per germline, CDR1 SNHLY and CDR2 FYNGKV (reference sequence). CDR3 amino acids: CASSLGLGGQNTLYF. The part of the CDR3 DNA that was read is TGTGCCAGCAGCTTGGGACTGGGGGGACAAAACACCTTGTAC.

On this clone: Gene names and germline match the mouse. The read ends 1 residue before the CDR3 terminus; that terminus is restored from the germline J gene. The genes are TRBV26 and TRBJ1-3; 8 bases are shared with TRBD1. V lost 3 bases and J lost 4; bases outside the gene matches: 2. Per the germline V gene, CDR1 is KGHPV and CDR2 is FQNQEV (reference sequence). There are 14 residues in the CDR3. Partial CDR3 DNA: TGTGCCAGCAGTCTCAGGGGGCAAGGAAATACGCTCTAT. Protein sequence: CASSLRGQGNTLY. Given in full, the CDR3 is CASSLRGQGNTLYF.